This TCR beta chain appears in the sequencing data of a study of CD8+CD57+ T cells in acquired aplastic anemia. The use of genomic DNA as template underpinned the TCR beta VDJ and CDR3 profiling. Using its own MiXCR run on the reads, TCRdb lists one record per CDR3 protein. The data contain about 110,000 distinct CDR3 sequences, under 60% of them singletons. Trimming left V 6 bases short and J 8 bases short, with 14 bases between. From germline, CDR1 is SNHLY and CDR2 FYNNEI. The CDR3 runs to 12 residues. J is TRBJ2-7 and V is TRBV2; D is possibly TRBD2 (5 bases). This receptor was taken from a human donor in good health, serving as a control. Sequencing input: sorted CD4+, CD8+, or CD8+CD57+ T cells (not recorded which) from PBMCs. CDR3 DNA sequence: TGTGCCAGCAGCGGTACGATAGCGCAGCAGTACGTC. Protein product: CASSGTIAQQYV.